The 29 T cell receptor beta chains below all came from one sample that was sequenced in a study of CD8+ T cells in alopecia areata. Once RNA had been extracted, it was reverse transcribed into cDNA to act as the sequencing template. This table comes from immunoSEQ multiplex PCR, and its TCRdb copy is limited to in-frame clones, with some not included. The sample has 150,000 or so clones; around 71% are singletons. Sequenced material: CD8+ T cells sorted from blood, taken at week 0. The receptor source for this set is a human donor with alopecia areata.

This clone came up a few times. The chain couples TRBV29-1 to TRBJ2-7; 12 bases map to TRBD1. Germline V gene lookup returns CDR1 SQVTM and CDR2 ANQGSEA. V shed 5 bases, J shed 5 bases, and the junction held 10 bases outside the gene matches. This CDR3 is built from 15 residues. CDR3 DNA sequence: TGCAGCGTTCAAAGCACCGGGACAGGGGGCCACGAGCAGTACTTC. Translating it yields CSVQSTGTGGHEQYF.

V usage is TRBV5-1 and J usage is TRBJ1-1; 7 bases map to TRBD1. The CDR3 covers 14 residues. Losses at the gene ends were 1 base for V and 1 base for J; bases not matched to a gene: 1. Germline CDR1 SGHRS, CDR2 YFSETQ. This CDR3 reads CASSLTGANTEAFF. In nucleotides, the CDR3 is TGCGCCAGCAGCTTGACAGGGGCGAACACTGAAGCTTTCTTT. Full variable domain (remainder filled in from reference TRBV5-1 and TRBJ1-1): KAGVTQTPRYLIKTRGQQVTLSCSPISGHRSVSWYQQTPGQGLQFLFEYFSETQRNKGNFPGRFSGRQFSNSRSEMNVSTLELGDSALYLCASSLTGANTEAFFGQGTRLTVV.

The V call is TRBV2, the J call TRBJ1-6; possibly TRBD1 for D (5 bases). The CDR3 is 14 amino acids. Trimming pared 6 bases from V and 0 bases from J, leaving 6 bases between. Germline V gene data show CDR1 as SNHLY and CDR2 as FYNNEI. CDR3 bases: TGTGCCAGCAGCGGGGCCTCCTATAATTCACCCCTCCACTTT. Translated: CASSGASYNSPLHF. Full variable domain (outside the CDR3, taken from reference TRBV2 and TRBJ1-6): EPEVTQTPSHQVTQMGQEVILRCVPISNHLYFYWYRQILGQKVEFLVSFYNNEISEKSEIFDDQFSVERPDGSNFTLKIRSTKLEDSAMYFCASSGASYNSPLHFGNGTRLTVT.

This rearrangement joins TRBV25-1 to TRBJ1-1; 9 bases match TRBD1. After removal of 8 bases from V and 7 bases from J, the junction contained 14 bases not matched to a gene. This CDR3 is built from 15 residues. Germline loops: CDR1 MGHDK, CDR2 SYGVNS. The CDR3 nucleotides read TGTGCCAGCTTTTCCCCGGGACAGGGATTTGTTGAAGCTTTCTTT. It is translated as CASFSPGQGFVEAFF.

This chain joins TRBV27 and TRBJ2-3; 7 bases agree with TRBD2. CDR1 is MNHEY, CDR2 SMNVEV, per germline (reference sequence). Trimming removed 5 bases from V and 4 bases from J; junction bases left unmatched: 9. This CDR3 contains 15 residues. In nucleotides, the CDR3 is TGTGCCAGCAGTCCAGCCGTGGGGGGGGCAGATACGCAGTATTTT. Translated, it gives CASSPAVGGADTQYF.

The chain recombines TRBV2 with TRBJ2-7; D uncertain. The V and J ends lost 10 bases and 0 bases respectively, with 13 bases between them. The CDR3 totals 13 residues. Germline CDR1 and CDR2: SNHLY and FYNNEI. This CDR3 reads CANQRWSSYEQYF. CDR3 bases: TGTGCCAACCAACGTTGGAGCTCCTACGAGCAGTACTTC. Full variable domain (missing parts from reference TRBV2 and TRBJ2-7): EPEVTQTPSHQVTQMGQEVILRCVPISNHLYFYWYRQILGQKVEFLVSFYNNEISEKSEIFDDQFSVERPDGSNFTLKIRSTKLEDSAMYFCANQRWSSYEQYFGPGTRLTVT.

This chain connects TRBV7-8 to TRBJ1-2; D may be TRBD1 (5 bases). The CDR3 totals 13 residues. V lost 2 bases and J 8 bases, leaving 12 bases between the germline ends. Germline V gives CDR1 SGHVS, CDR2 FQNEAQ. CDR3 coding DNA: TGTGCCAGCAGCTTAAGAGGGGTGAGGGGCTACACCTTC. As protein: CASSLRGVRGYTF.

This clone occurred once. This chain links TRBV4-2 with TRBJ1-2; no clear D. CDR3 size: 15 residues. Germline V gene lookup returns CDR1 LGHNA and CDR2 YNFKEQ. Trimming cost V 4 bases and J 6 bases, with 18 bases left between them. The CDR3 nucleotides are TGTGCCAGCAGCCCGTACTACCGGGGAGGAGATGGCTACACCTTC. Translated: CASSPYYRGGDGYTF.

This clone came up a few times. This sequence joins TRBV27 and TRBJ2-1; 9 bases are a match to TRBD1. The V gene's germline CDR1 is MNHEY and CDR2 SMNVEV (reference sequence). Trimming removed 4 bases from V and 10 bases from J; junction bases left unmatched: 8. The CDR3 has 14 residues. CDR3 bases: TGTGCCAGCAGTTCAAACAGGGGGCGCTGGGAGCAGTTCTTC. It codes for CASSSNRGRWEQFF.

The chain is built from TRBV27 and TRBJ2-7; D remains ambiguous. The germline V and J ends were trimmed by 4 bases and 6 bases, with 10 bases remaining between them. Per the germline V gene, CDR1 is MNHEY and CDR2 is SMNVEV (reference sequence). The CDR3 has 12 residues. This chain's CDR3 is CASSSGTREQYF. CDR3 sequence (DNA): TGTGCCAGCAGTTCCGGTACCCGCGAGCAGTACTTC.

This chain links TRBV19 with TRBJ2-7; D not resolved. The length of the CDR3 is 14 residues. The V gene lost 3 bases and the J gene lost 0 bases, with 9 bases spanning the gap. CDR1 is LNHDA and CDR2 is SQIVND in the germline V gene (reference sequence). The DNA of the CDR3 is TGTGCCAGTAGTATGGGCAGTCACTCCTACGAGCAGTACTTC. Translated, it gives CASSMGSHSYEQYF.

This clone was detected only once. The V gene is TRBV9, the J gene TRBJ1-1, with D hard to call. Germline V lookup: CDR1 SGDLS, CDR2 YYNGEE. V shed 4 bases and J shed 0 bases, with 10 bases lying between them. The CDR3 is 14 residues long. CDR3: CASSSDILNTEAFF. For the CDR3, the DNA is TGTGCCAGCAGCTCCGACATATTGAACACTGAAGCTTTCTTT. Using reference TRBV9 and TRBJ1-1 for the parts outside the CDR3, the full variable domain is DSGVTQTPKHLITATGQRVTLRCSPRSGDLSVYWYQQSLDQGLQFLIQYYNGEERAKGNILERFSAQQFPDLHSELNLSSLELGDSALYFCASSSDILNTEAFFGQGTRLTVV.

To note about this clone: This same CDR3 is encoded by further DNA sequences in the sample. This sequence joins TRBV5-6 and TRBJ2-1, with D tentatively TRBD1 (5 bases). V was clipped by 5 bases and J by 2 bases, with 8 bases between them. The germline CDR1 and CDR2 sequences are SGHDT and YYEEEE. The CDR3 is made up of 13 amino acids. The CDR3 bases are TGTGCCAGCAGTCCAGGGACCTACAATGAGCAGTTCTTC. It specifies CASSPGTYNEQFF.

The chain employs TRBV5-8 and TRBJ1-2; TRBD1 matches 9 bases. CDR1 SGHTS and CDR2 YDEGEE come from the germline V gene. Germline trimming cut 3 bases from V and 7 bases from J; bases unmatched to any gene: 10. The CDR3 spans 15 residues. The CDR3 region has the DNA TGTGCCAGCAGCTCCCCGGGACAGGGCTTCTTTGGCTACACCTTC. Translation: CASSSPGQGFFGYTF.

This chain's CDR3 is CASTGPGRLTGELFF. CDR3 in DNA: TGTGCCAGCACGGGCCCAGGGCGATTGACCGGGGAGCTGTTTTTT. This chain joins TRBV25-1 and TRBJ2-2, with a possible D match to TRBD1 (5 bases). The CDR3 runs to 15 residues. From germline, CDR1 is MGHDK and CDR2 SYGVNS. The germline V and J ends were trimmed by 7 bases and 5 bases, with 17 bases remaining between them.

The CDR3, as DNA: TGTGCCTGGAGCCCATGGGGGGGAAACTACGAGCAGTACTTC. This codes for CAWSPWGGNYEQYF. The rearrangement joins TRBV30 to TRBJ2-7; 7 bases agree with TRBD2. Trimming at V came to 3 bases and at J to 3 bases, leaving 8 bases not matched to a gene. This CDR3 is built from 14 residues. Germline V lookup: CDR1 GTSNPN, CDR2 SVGIG (reference sequence).

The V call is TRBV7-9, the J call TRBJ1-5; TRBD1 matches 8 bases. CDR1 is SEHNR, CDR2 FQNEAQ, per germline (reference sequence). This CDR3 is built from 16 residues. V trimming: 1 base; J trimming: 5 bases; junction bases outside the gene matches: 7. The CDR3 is CASSLEGQGPYQPQHF. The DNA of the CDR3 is TGTGCCAGCAGCTTAGAAGGACAGGGACCTTATCAGCCCCAGCATTTT.

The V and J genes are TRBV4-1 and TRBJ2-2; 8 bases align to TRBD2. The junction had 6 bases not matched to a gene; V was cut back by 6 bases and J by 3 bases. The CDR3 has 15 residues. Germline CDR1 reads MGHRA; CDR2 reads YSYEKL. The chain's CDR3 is CASSPREGYTGELFF. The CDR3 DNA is TGCGCCAGCAGTCCACGGGAGGGGTACACCGGGGAGCTGTTTTTT.

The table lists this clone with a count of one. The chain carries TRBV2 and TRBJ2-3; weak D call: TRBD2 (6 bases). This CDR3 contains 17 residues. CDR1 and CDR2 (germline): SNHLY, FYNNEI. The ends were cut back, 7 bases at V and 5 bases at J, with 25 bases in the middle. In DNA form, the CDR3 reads TGTGCCAGCATCATTCGAGAGCGGGCAGGGACGGGAGATACGCAGTATTTT. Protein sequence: CASIIRERAGTGDTQYF. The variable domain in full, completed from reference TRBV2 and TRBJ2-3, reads EPEVTQTPSHQVTQMGQEVILRCVPISNHLYFYWYRQILGQKVEFLVSFYNNEISEKSEIFDDQFSVERPDGSNFTLKIRSTKLEDSAMYFCASIIRERAGTGDTQYFGPGTRLTVL.

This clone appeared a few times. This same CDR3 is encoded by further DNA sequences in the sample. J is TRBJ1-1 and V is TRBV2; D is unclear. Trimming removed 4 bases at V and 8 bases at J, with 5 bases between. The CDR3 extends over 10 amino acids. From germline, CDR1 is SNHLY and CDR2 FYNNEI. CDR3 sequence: CASSGREAFF. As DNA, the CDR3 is TGTGCCAGCAGTGGCAGGGAAGCTTTCTTT.

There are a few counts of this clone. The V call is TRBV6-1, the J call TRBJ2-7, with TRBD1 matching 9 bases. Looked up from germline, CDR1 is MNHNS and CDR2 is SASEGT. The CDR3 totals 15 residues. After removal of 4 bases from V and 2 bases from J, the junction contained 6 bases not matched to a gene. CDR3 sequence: CASSVSDRGPYEQYF. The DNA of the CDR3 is TGTGCCAGCAGTGTTTCGGACAGGGGTCCCTACGAGCAGTACTTC.

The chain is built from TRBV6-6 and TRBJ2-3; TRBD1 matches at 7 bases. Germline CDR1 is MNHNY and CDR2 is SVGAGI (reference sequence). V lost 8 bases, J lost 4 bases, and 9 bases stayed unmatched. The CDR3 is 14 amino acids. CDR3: CASSRGPGPDTQYF. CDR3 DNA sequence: TGTGCCAGCTCTAGGGGGCCCGGGCCAGATACGCAGTATTTT.

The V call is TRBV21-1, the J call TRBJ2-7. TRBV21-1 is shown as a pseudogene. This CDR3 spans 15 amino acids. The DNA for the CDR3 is TGTGCCAGCAGCAACGAGCGCTGCATGGGGTACGAGCAGTACTTC. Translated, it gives CASSNERCMGYEQYF.

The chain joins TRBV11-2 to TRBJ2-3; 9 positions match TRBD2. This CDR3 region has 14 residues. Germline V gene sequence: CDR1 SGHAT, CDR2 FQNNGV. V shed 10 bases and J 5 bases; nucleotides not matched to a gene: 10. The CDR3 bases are TGTGCCACCGGCAGCGGGGGGTATGGAGATACGCAGTATTTT. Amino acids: CATGSGGYGDTQYF.

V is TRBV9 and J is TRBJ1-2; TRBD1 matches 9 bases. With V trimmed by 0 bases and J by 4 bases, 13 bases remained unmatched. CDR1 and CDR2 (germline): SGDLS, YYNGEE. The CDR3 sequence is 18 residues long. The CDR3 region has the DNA TGTGCCAGCAGCGTAGTCGGTCTGGAGACAGGGGGTTCCTATGGCTACACCTTC. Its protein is CASSVVGLETGGSYGYTF.

In DNA, the CDR3 is TGTGCCAGCAGTTCGCGCGGGGGCGGGAGCTCCTACAATGAGCAGTTCTTC. Encoded protein: CASSSRGGGSSYNEQFF. The rearrangement joins TRBV27 to TRBJ2-1, with TRBD2 as a possible D gene (7 bases). The germline V gene has CDR1 MNHEY and CDR2 SMNVEV (reference sequence). V shed 4 bases and J shed 0 bases, with 16 bases lying between them. CDR3 size: 17 residues.

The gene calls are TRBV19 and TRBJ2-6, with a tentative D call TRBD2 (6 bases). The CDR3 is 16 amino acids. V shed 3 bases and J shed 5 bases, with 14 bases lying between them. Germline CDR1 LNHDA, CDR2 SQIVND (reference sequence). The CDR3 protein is CASSMRFAGRANVLTF. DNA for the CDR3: TGTGCCAGTAGTATGCGATTCGCGGGGAGGGCCAACGTCCTGACTTTC.

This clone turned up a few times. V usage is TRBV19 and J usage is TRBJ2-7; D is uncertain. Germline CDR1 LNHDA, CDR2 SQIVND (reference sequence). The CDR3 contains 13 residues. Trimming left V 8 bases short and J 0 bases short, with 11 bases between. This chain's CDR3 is CASPGLRSYEQYF. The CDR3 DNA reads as TGTGCCAGTCCAGGTTTACGCTCCTACGAGCAGTACTTC.

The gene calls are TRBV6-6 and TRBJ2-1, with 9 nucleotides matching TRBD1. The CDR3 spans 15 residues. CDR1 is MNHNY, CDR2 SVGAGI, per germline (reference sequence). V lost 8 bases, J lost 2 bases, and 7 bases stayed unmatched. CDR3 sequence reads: CASEKGTGTYNEQFF. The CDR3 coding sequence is TGTGCCAGCGAGAAGGGGACAGGGACCTACAATGAGCAGTTCTTC.